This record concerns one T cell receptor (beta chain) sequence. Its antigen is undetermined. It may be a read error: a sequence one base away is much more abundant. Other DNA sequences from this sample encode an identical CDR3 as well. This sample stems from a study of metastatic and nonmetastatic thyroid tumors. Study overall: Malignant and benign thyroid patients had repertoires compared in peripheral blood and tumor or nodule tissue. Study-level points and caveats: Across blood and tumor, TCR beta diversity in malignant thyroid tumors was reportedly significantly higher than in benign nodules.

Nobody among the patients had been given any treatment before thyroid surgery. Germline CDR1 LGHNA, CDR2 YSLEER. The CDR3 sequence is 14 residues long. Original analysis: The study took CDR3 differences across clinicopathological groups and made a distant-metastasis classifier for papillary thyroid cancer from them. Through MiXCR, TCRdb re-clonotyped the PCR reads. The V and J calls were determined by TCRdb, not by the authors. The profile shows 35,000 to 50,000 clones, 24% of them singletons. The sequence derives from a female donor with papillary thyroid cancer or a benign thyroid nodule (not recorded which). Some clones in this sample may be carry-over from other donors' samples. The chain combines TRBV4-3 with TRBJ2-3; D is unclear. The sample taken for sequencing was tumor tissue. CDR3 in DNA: TGCGCCAGCAGCCAACTGGGTAGCACAGATACGCAATATTTT. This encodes CASSQLGSTDTQYF.